Detailed here is one T cell receptor beta chain. Its antigen remains unknown. Libraries were prepared by immunoSEQ multiplex PCR; TCRdb keeps only in-frame clonotypes and omits some of them. The table records some 22,000 clones, over 70% of them present only once. Starting 14 to 28 days after autologous transplant, ipilimumab 1 mg/kg was given. This sample is drawn from a study of ipilimumab plus nivolumab after autologous stem cell transplantation. As for the study in general: Typical patient got roughly 5 ipilimumab doses and 7 or 8 nivolumab doses (median). The DLBCL group included primary refractory and relapsed cases. General study points: The authors say TCR, Treg and microbiome findings warrant further study.

The CDR3 runs 15 residues. Trimming removed 3 bases at V and 0 bases at J, with 12 bases between. Germline CDR1 is KGHSH and CDR2 is LQKENI. This sequence originates from a male donor with diffuse large B-cell lymphoma. The sequencing used PBMCs, collected in a trial of ipilimumab plus nivolumab as post-transplant consolidation. The rearrangement uses TRBV18 and TRBJ2-7, with D possibly matching TRBD2 (6 bases). In DNA, the CDR3 is TGTGCCAGCTCACCGGAGGGGACGCTCTCCTACGAGCAGTACTTC. Its translation is CASSPEGTLSYEQYF.